The rows below give T cell receptor beta chains drawn from one sample of a study of blood T cells in healthy people across ages. MiXCR, run by TCRdb on the 5' RACE reads, gives a single entry per CDR3 protein. The data show over 1,500,000 distinct CDR3 sequences, with about two fifths seen just once and about 21% held by the top ten. Sequenced: blood. These receptors came from a human donor in good health. Both conserved end residues are part of each CDR3. D genes are given only for firm matches. Clone sizes are given selectively: once, few, many, or a class where the clone is expanded.

>TRBJ1-3|-|TRBV12-3/TRBV12-4|TRBD1
CASSQGQGISSGNTIYF
TGTGCCAGCAGTCAGGGACAGGGGATAAGCTCTGGAAACACCATATATTTT
>TRBJ1-2|-|TRBV27|-
CASSFPAGDGYTF
TGTGCCAGCAGTTTCCCGGCAGGGGATGGCTACACCTTC
>TRBJ2-3|few|TRBV20-1|-
CTPRVITDTQYF
TGCACCCCACGGGTGATCACAGATACGCAGTATTTT
>TRBJ2-1|-|TRBV20-1|TRBD1
CSAGTGRFNNEQFF
TGCAGTGCTGGGACAGGGAGGTTTAACAATGAGCAGTTCTTC
>TRBJ1-1|-|TRBV4-3|-
CASSQDRGTRGRGVTQRNTEAFF
TGCGCCAGCAGCCAAGATCGGGGAACCCGTGGAAGGGGCGTAACACAGCGGAACACTGAAGCTTTCTTT
>TRBJ2-1|-|TRBV24-1|-
CATSDLKGSGVYNEQFF
TGTGCCACCAGTGATTTGAAGGGATCTGGGGTATACAATGAGCAGTTCTTC
>TRBJ2-5|few|TRBV20-1|-
CSVPTTTGRETQYF
TGCAGTGTTCCTACAACAACAGGGAGGGAGACCCAGTACTTC
>TRBJ1-2|-|TRBV4-1|TRBD1
CASSQPTGGPIYGYTF
TGCGCCAGCAGCCAACCCACAGGGGGCCCAATCTATGGCTACACCTTC
>TRBJ2-6|few|TRBV11-1|-
CASSLGGAGLTSWDQSGANVLTF
TGTGCCAGCAGCTTAGGCGGAGCAGGACTGACGTCTTGGGACCAGTCTGGGGCCAACGTCCTGACTTTC
>TRBJ1-2|once|TRBV7-6|TRBD1
CASSQGVGRRNYGYTF
TGTGCCAGCAGCCAGGGGGTGGGTCGGCGGAACTATGGCTACACCTTC
>TRBJ1-5|-|TRBV28|TRBD1
CASSPTGTGGNQPQHF
TGTGCCAGCAGCCCTACCGGGACAGGCGGCAATCAGCCCCAGCATTTT
>TRBJ2-1|few|TRBV7-9|-
CASSLRGELHNEQFF
TGTGCCAGCAGCTTGCGCGGCGAATTGCACAATGAGCAGTTCTTC
>TRBJ2-7|many|TRBV4-3|-
CASSQDRGGPYEQYF
TGCGCCAGCAGCCAAGATCGAGGGGGTCCCTACGAGCAGTACTTC
>TRBJ1-5|-|TRBV27|TRBD1
CASSSTGGWQPQHF
TGTGCCAGCAGTTCGACAGGGGGCTGGCAGCCCCAGCATTTT
>TRBJ2-7|few|TRBV6-2/TRBV6-3|-
CASTKIQGTNEQYF
TGTGCCAGCACCAAAATTCAGGGGACCAACGAGCAGTACTTC
>TRBJ1-2|few|TRBV13|-
CASSFSLPSPGYTF
TGTGCCAGCAGCTTCTCCCTACCTTCCCCTGGCTACACCTTC
>TRBJ1-6|few|TRBV4-1|-
CASSLGGIKSSYNSPLHF
TGCGCCAGCAGCCTTGGGGGGATAAAGAGCTCCTATAATTCACCCCTCCACTTT
>TRBJ1-2|-|TRBV3-1|TRBD1
CASSRTGVGHYGYTF
TGTGCCAGCAGCCGCACAGGGGTGGGGCACTATGGCTACACCTTC
>TRBJ2-1|-|TRBV5-1|-
CASSAGLPRGLSYNEQFF
TGCGCCAGCAGCGCCGGCCTACCAAGGGGCCTTTCCTACAATGAGCAGTTCTTC
>TRBJ2-7|few|TRBV7-6|TRBD2
CASSRLGGDAYEQYF
TGTGCCAGCAGCCGTTTGGGGGGGGACGCCTACGAGCAGTACTTC
>TRBJ1-5|few|TRBV3-1|-
CASSPRGEDQPQHF
TGTGCCAGCAGCCCACGAGGGGAAGATCAGCCCCAGCATTTT
>TRBJ2-7|-|TRBV20-1|TRBD2
CSARLAGGQYEQYF
TGCAGTGCTAGACTAGCGGGGGGACAATACGAGCAGTACTTC
>TRBJ1-2|-|TRBV27|TRBD1
CASSSSRGRIYGYTF
TGTGCCAGCAGTTCTTCAAGGGGGCGCATCTATGGCTACACCTTC
>TRBJ1-5|-|TRBV27|-
CASNGGPSQPQHF
TGTGCCAGCAACGGGGGGCCTAGTCAGCCCCAGCATTTT
>TRBJ1-5|-|TRBV4-1|-
CASSQVEDQPQHF
TGCGCCAGCAGCCAAGTTGAGGATCAGCCCCAGCATTTT
>TRBJ2-3|few|TRBV4-3|-
CASSRTVTTGSSTDTQYF
TGCGCCAGCAGCCGAACCGTGACAACAGGGAGTAGCACAGATACGCAGTATTTT
>TRBJ2-5|-|TRBV11-1|TRBD2
CASTPGLAGGQETQYF
TGTGCCAGCACCCCGGGACTAGCGGGGGGGCAAGAGACCCAGTACTTC
>TRBJ2-7|-|TRBV5-1|-
CASSSQGGGIVYEQYF
TGCGCCAGCAGTAGTCAGGGCGGTGGGATCGTCTACGAGCAGTACTTC
>TRBJ2-1|-|TRBV7-3|-
CASSLLVGDEQFF
TGTGCCAGCAGCTTACTAGTTGGTGACGAGCAGTTCTTC
>TRBJ1-1|few|TRBV25-1|-
CASSELAYAEAFF
TGTGCCAGCAGTGAATTGGCTTACGCTGAAGCTTTCTTT
>TRBJ2-1|-|TRBV12-3/TRBV12-4|-
CASSPILHNEQFF
TGTGCCAGCAGTCCAATACTCCACAATGAGCAGTTCTTC
>TRBJ2-1|-|TRBV20-1|-
CSASEVPGISYNEQFF
TGCAGTGCTAGCGAGGTCCCGGGAATCTCCTACAATGAGCAGTTCTTC
>TRBJ2-2|few|TRBV9|-
CASSVGRELFF
TGTGCCAGCAGCGTAGGCAGGGAGCTGTTTTTT
>TRBJ2-5|many|TRBV5-1|-
CASREGGEETQYF
TGTGCCAGCAGAGAGGGGGGGGAAGAGACCCAGTACTTC
>TRBJ1-4|-|TRBV5-5|-
CASSSWTAEKLFF
TGTGCCAGCAGCTCGTGGACGGCTGAAAAACTGTTTTTT
>TRBJ1-6|-|TRBV20-1|-
CSASYLQGATLHF
TGCAGTGCTAGTTATCTTCAGGGAGCAACCCTCCACTTT
>TRBJ2-1|-|TRBV7-9|-
CASSLGLPGGFF
TGTGCCAGCAGCTTAGGTCTACCTGGGGGGTTCTTC
>TRBJ2-7|-|TRBV28|TRBD1
CASSFEGGSHTEQYF
TGTGCCAGCAGTTTCGAAGGGGGCTCCCACACCGAGCAGTACTTC
>TRBJ2-3|-|TRBV20-1|-
CSARDFRTGSTDTQYF
TGCAGTGCTAGAGATTTCAGGACGGGGAGCACAGATACGCAGTATTTT
>TRBJ2-1|-|TRBV7-2|-
CASSPTLGASNEQFF
TGTGCCAGCAGCCCCACCCTTGGGGCGAGCAATGAGCAGTTCTTC
>TRBJ2-1|-|TRBV12-3/TRBV12-4|-
CASSLSADISYNEQFF
TGTGCCAGCAGTTTAAGTGCCGATATCTCCTACAATGAGCAGTTCTTC
>TRBJ2-3|few|TRBV5-1|-
CASSWGSDTDTQYF
TGCGCCAGCAGCTGGGGAAGCGACACAGATACGCAGTATTTT
>TRBJ2-1|-|TRBV20-1|TRBD2
CSARASGGAPLWEQFF
TGCAGTGCTAGAGCGAGCGGGGGTGCTCCCCTGTGGGAGCAGTTCTTC